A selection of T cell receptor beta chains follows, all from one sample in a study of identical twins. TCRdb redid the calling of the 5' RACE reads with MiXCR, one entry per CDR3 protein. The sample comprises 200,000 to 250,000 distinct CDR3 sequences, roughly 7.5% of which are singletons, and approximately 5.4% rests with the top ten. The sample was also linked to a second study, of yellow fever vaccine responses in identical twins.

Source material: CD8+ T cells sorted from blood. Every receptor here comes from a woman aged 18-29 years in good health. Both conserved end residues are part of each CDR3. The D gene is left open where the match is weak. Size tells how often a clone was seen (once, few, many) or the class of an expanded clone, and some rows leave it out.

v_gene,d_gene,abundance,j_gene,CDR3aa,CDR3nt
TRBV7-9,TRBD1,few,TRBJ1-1,CASSLKQGARTEAFF,TGTGCCAGCAGCTTGAAACAGGGGGCGCGGACTGAAGCTTTCTTT
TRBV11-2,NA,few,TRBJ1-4,CASSLEGINEKLFF,TGTGCCAGCAGCTTAGAAGGGATCAATGAAAAACTGTTTTTT
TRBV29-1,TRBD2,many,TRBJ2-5,CSVDGTSTRGGSLLETQYF,TGCAGCGTTGACGGAACCTCGACCCGGGGGGGGAGCCTTTTGGAGACCCAGTACTTC
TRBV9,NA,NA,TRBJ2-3,CASSPYSAATDTQYF,TGTGCCAGCAGCCCCTACTCCGCCGCCACAGATACGCAGTATTTT
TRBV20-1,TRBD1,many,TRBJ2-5,CSADEQGEETQYF,TGCAGTGCGGATGAACAGGGGGAAGAGACCCAGTACTTC
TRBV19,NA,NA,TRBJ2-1,CASTPSGLLLYNEQFF,TGTGCCAGTACCCCTTCCGGGCTACTATTGTACAATGAGCAGTTCTTC
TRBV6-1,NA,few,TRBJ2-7,CASKNDVGSYEQYF,TGTGCCAGCAAAAACGATGTGGGGTCCTACGAGCAGTACTTC
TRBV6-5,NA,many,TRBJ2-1,CASSYPEEQSYNEQFF,TGTGCCAGCAGTTATCCCGAGGAACAGTCCTACAATGAGCAGTTCTTC
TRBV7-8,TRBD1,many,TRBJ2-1,CASSLRGRGSYNEQFF,TGTGCCAGCAGCCTTAGGGGGCGAGGTTCCTACAATGAGCAGTTCTTC
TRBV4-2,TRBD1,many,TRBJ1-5,CASSQGQGSNQPQHF,TGTGCCAGCAGCCAAGGACAGGGTAGCAATCAGCCCCAGCATTTT
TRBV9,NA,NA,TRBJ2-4,CASSAGENIQYF,TGTGCCAGCAGCGCTGGGGAAAACATTCAGTACTTC
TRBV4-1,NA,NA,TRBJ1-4,CASSLRAGEVSREKLFF,TGCGCCAGCAGCCTCCGGGCAGGGGAGGTTTCGAGGGAAAAACTGTTTTTT
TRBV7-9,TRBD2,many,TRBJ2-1,CASSILAGVYNEQFF,TGTGCCAGCAGCATACTAGCGGGGGTGTACAATGAGCAGTTCTTC
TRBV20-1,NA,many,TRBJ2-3,CSASTGSTDTQYF,TGCAGTGCTAGCACCGGGAGCACAGATACGCAGTATTTT
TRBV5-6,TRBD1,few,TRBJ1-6,CASSFGQGDYNSPLHF,TGTGCCAGCAGCTTCGGACAGGGTGACTATAATTCACCCCTCCACTTT
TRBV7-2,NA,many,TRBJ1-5,CASSLSGGLYSNQPQHF,TGTGCCAGCAGCTTATCGGGGGGTCTGTATAGCAATCAGCCCCAGCATTTT
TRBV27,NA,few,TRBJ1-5,CASSLSMGGNQPQHF,TGTGCCAGCAGTTTATCGATGGGGGGCAATCAGCCCCAGCATTTT
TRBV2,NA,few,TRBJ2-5,CASSRTREQETQYF,TGTGCCAGCTCGAGAACTCGAGAACAAGAGACCCAGTACTTC
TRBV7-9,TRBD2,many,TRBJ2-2,CASSLAGWDTGELFF,TGTGCCAGCAGCCTAGCGGGATGGGACACCGGGGAGCTGTTTTTT
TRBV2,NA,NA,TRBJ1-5,CASQGQGNQPQHF,TGTGCCAGTCAGGGGCAGGGCAATCAGCCCCAGCATTTT
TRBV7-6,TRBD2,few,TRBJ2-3,CASSLDLAGSTDTQYF,TGTGCCAGCAGCTTAGATCTAGCGGGAAGCACAGATACGCAGTATTTT
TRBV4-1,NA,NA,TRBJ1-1,CASSQGTANTEAFF,TGCGCCAGCAGCCAGGGGACCGCGAACACTGAAGCTTTCTTT
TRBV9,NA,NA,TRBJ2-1,CASTGGDEQFF,TGTGCCAGCACCGGAGGGGATGAGCAGTTCTTC
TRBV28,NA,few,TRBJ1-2,CASSLGTSPAYGYTF,TGTGCCAGCAGTTTGGGGACCTCCCCGGCTTATGGCTACACCTTC
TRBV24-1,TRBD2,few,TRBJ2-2,CATSDWTSGRGTGELFF,TGTGCCACCAGTGACTGGACTAGCGGGAGGGGCACCGGGGAGCTGTTTTTT
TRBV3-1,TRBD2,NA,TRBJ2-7,CASSHKGTSGRYEQYF,TGTGCCAGCAGCCACAAAGGGACTAGCGGGAGATACGAGCAGTACTTC
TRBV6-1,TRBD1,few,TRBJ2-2,CASSTTVTGDTGELFF,TGTGCCAGCAGTACCACCGTGACAGGGGACACCGGGGAGCTGTTTTTT
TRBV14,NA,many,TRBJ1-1,CASSLDPGRRNTEAFF,TGTGCCAGCAGCCTAGATCCGGGACGGAGGAACACTGAAGCTTTCTTT
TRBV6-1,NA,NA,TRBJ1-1,CASSEVEPAGTEAFF,TGTGCCAGCAGTGAAGTTGAGCCAGCAGGCACTGAAGCTTTCTTT
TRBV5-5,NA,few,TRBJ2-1,CASGPGDREQFF,TGTGCCAGCGGCCCTGGGGACCGAGAGCAGTTCTTC
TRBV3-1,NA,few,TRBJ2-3,CASSQDWEESTDTQYF,TGTGCCAGCAGCCAAGATTGGGAGGAGTCCACAGATACGCAGTATTTT
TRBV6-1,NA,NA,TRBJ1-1,CASSQGPRGPEAFF,TGTGCCAGCAGCCAGGGCCCCCGAGGTCCTGAAGCTTTCTTT
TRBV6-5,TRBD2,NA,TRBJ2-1,CASSYLVAGNEQFF,TGTGCCAGCAGTTACTTGGTAGCGGGGAATGAGCAGTTCTTC
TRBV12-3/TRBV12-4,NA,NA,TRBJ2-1,CASSLKVGANEQFF,TGTGCCAGCAGTTTAAAAGTAGGGGCCAATGAGCAGTTCTTC
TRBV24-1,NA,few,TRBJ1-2,CATNNGDDGYTF,TGTGCCACCAATAACGGGGACGATGGCTACACCTTC
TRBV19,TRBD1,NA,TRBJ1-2,CASQVDRGAIYGYTF,TGTGCCAGCCAAGTGGACAGGGGTGCCATCTATGGCTACACCTTC
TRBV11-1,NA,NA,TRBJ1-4,CASSLYPRGEGAPEPGEKLFF,TGTGCCAGCAGTTTATACCCCCGGGGGGAAGGAGCCCCCGAACCGGGTGAAAAACTGTTTTTT
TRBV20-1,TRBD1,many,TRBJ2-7,CSARDLSGTGFYEQYF,TGCAGTGCTAGAGATCTTTCCGGGACAGGGTTCTACGAGCAGTACTTC
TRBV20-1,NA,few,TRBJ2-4,CSARDPDDIAKNIQYF,TGCAGTGCTAGAGACCCAGATGACATAGCCAAAAACATTCAGTACTTC
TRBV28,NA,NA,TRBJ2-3,CASRGERDTQYF,TGTGCCAGCAGGGGCGAGCGAGATACGCAGTATTTT
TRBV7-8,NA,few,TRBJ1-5,CASSLGRGEFQPQHF,TGTGCCAGCAGCTTAGGCAGGGGAGAGTTTCAGCCCCAGCATTTT
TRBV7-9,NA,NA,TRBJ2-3,CATEDAGTFKDTQYF,TGTGCCACCGAAGATGCCGGGACTTTCAAGGATACGCAGTATTTT
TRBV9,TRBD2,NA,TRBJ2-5,CASSVGGLAVQETQYF,TGTGCCAGCAGCGTAGGTGGTCTAGCGGTCCAAGAGACCCAGTACTTC
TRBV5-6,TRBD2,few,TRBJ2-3,CASSLVAGELADTQYF,TGTGCCAGCAGCTTGGTGGCGGGAGAGCTGGCAGATACGCAGTATTTT
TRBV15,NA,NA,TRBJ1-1,CATSRVQSMNTEAFF,TGTGCCACCAGCAGAGTCCAGAGCATGAACACTGAAGCTTTCTTT
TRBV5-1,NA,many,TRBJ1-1,CASSRTDSSNTEAFF,TGCGCCAGCAGCCGCACAGACAGTTCGAACACTGAAGCTTTCTTT
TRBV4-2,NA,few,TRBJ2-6,CASSQDGSGANVLTF,TGTGCCAGCAGCCAAGATGGCTCTGGGGCCAACGTCCTGACTTTC
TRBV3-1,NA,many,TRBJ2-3,CASSQDRLDAGSGDTQYF,TGTGCCAGCAGCCAAGATCGGTTGGACGCCGGGTCGGGAGATACGCAGTATTTT
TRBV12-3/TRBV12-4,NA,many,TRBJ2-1,CASSFGRNNEQFF,TGTGCCAGCAGTTTTGGACGGAACAATGAGCAGTTCTTC
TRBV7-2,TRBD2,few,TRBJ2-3,CASSTREGMPDTQYF,TGTGCCAGCAGCACCCGGGAGGGAATGCCAGATACGCAGTATTTT
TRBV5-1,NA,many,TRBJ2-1,CASSLDWVGFSSYNEQFF,TGCGCCAGCAGCTTGGACTGGGTTGGATTTAGCTCCTACAATGAGCAGTTCTTC
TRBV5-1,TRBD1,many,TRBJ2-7,CASSTRTGMSYEQYF,TGCGCCAGCAGCACACGGACAGGGATGTCCTACGAGCAGTACTTC
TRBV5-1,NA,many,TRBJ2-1,CASSLQLGAYNEQFF,TGCGCCAGCAGCTTGCAGCTAGGAGCCTACAATGAGCAGTTCTTC
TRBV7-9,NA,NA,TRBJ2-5,CASLLNQETQYF,TGTGCCAGCCTATTAAACCAAGAGACCCAGTACTTC
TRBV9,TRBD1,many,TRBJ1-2,CASSVTATPGQRFYGYTF,TGTGCCAGCAGCGTAACGGCGACTCCGGGACAGAGATTCTATGGCTACACCTTC
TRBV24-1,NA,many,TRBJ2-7,CATSDSGYSYEQYF,TGTGCCACCAGTGATTCAGGGTACTCCTACGAGCAGTACTTC
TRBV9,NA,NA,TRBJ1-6,CASSVDGSSYNSPLHF,TGTGCCAGCAGCGTAGATGGCAGCTCCTATAATTCACCCCTCCACTTT
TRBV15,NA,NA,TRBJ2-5,CATSRDEETQYF,TGTGCCACCAGCAGAGACGAAGAGACCCAGTACTTC
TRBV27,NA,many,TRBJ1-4,CASSSSGFIGKLFF,TGTGCCAGCAGCTCTTCGGGGTTTATCGGAAAACTGTTTTTT
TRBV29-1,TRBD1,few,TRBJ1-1,CSVEGRTGKNTEAFF,TGCAGCGTTGAGGGGAGGACAGGGAAGAACACTGAAGCTTTCTTT